Sequencing of this TCR beta chain was carried out in a study of blood T cell repertoires in COVID-19. Study information: The origin of the acute and convalescent COVID-19 samples was the United States, Italy and Spain. From T cells, B-cell-depleted T cells, or PBMCs came the material, which was cDNA or gDNA.

The authors' processing: By means of reference gene primer amplification, nucleated cell counts were estimated. Sequencing used immunoSEQ multiplex PCR; TCRdb keeps in-frame clones, though not all of them. V and J calls plus clone size are reproduced from that table; the DNA served to infer D and trimming. The profile shows roughly 43,000 clones, around 84% of them singletons. The CDR3 is 17 residues long. Trimming removed 5 bases from V and 0 bases from J; junction bases left unmatched: 5. Germline V gene data show CDR1 as SEHNR and CDR2 as FQNEAQ (reference sequence). The chain combines TRBV7-9 with TRBJ2-4, with 12 bases identical to TRBD1. Sequenced material: peripheral blood. This sequence originates from a woman between 65 and 79 years old in a cohort sampled during active COVID-19. In DNA, the CDR3 is TGTGCCAGCAGCGGGGACAGGGGGCTAGAAGCCAAAAACATTCAGTACTTC. As protein: CASSGDRGLEAKNIQYF.